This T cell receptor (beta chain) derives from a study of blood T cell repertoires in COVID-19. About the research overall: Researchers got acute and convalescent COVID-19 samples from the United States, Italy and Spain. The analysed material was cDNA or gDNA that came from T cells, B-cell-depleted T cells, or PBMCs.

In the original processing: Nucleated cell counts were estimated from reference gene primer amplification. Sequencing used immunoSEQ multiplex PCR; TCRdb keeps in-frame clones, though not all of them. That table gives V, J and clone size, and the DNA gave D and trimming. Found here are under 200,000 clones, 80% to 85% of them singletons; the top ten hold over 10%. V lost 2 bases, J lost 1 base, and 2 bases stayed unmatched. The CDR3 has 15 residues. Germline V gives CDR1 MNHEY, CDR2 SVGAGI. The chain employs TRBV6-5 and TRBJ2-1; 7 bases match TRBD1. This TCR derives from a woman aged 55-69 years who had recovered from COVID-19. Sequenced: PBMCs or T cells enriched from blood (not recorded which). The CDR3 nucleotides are TGTGCCAGCAGTTACGTACAGGGGTCCTACAATGAGCAGTTCTTC. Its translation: CASSYVQGSYNEQFF.